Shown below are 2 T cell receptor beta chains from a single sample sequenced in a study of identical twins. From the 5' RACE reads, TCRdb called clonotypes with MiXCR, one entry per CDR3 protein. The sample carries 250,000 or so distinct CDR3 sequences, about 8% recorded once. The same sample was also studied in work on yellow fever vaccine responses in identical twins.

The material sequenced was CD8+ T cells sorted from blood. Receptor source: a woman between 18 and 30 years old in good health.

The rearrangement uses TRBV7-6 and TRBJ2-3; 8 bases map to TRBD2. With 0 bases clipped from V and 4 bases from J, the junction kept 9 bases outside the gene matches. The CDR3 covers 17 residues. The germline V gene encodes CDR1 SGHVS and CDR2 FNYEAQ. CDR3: CASSLARSSGISDTQYF. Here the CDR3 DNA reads TGTGCCAGCAGCTTAGCGCGGAGTAGCGGGATTTCAGATACGCAGTATTTT.

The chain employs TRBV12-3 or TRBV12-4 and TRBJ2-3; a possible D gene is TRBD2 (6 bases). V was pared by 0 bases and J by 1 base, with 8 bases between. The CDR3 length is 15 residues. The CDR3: CASSLASGRTDTQYF. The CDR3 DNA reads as TGTGCCAGCAGTTTAGCTAGCGGCCGCACAGATACGCAGTATTTT.